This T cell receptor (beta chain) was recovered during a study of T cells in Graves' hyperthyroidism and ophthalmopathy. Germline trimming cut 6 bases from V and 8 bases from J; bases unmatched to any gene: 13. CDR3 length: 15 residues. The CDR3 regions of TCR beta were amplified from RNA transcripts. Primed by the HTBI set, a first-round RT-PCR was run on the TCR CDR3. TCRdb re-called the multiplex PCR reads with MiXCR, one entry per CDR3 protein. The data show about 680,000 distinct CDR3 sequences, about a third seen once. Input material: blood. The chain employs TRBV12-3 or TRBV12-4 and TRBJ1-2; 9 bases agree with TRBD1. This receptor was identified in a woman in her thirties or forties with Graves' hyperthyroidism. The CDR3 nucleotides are TGTGCCAGCAGAGGACTAGCGGGACAGGGATACGGCTACACCTTC. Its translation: CASRGLAGQGYGYTF.